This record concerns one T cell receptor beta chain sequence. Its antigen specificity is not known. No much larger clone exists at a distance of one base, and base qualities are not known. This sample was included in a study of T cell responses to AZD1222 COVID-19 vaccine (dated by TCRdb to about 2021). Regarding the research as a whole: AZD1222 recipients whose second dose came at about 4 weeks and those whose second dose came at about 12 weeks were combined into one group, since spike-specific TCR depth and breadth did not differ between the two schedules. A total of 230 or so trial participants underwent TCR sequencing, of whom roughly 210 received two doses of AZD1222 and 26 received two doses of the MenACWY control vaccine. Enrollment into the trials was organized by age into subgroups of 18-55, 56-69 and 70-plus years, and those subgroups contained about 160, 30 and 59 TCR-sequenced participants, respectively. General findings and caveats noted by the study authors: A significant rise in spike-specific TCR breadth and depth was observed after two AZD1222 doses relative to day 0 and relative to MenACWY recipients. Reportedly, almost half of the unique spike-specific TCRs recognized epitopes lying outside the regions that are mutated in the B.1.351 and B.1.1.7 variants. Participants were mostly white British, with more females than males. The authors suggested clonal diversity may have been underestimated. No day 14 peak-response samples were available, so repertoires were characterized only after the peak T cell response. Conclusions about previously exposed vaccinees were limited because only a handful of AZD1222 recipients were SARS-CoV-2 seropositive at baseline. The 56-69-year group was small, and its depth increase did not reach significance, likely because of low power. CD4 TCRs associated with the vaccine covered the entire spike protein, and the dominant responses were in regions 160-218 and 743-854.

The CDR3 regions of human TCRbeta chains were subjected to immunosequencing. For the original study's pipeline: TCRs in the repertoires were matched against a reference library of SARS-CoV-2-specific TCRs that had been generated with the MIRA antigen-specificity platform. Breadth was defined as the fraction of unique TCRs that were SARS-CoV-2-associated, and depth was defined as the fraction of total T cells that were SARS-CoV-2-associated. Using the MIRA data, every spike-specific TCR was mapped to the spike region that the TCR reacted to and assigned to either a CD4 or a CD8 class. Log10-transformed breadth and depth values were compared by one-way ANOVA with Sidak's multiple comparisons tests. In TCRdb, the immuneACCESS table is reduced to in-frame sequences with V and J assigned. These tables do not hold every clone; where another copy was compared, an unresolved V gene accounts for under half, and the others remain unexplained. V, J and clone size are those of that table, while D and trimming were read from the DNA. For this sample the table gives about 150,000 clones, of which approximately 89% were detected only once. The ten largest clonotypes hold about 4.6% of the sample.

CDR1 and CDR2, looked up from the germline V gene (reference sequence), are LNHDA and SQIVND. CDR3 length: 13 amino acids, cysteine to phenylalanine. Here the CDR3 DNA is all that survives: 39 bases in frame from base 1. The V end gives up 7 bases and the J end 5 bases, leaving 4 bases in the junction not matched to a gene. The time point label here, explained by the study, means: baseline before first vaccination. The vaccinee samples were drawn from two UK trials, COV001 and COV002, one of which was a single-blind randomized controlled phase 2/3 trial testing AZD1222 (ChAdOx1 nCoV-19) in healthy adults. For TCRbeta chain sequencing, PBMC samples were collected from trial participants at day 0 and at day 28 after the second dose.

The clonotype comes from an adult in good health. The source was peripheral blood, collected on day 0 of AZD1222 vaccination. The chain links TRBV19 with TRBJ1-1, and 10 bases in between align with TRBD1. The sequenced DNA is TGTGCCAGTAACGGACAGGGGGGAACTGAAGCTTTCTTT. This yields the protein CASNGQGGTEAFF.